This entry lists 18 T cell receptor beta chains sequenced from one sample in a study of human T cells and chemical hapten exposure. Time point specified: pre-sensitization, week 0. As for treatment: therapeutic diphenylcyclopropenone sensitization with weekly scalp DPC. TCRdb reanalysed the RACE reads using MiXCR and keeps one entry per CDR3 protein. Here the sample spans roughly 260,000 distinct CDR3 sequences, approximately 8.6% being singletons. Sequences were derived from whole blood, sampled in connection with sensitization to the hapten diphenylcyclopropenone (DPC). The receptor set was obtained from a woman aged 40 to 50 with alopecia areata. Some clones in this sample may be carry-over from other donors' samples.

V gene TRBV18 combines with J gene TRBJ2-2, with 8 positions matching TRBD1. Germline values: CDR1 KGHSH, CDR2 LQKENI. V shed 1 base and J 7 bases; nucleotides not matched to a gene: 8. This CDR3 contains 16 residues. DNA of the CDR3: TGTGCCAGCTCACCACGACCGGGACAGGCGAACGGGGAGCTGTTTTTT. It yields the protein CASSPRPGQANGELFF.

This clonotype turned up a few times. V gene TRBV11-2 combines with J gene TRBJ1-3; a possible D gene is TRBD1 (6 bases). The germline V gene has CDR1 SGHAT and CDR2 FQNNGV. Trimming stripped 6 bases from V and 0 bases from J, with 12 bases between. The length of the CDR3 is 15 residues. The DNA for the CDR3 is TGTGCCAGCAGTCAGCTAGGGGGCTCTGGAAACACCATATATTTT. This sequence encodes CASSQLGGSGNTIYF.

This clonotype was recorded a few times. This chain uses TRBV24-1 with TRBJ2-1; 9 nucleotides agree with TRBD1. Germline loops: CDR1 KGHDR, CDR2 SFDVKD. The ends lost 2 bases at V and 7 bases at J; junction bases unmatched: 5. The CDR3 runs to 15 residues. The CDR3 loop is CATSDSDRGYNEQFF. The DNA for the CDR3 is TGTGCCACCAGTGATTCCGACAGGGGGTATAATGAGCAGTTCTTC.

This clonotype was counted between two and nine times. The chain couples TRBV7-2 to TRBJ2-2; D gene ambiguous. The CDR3 is 13 residues long. Per germline, CDR1 SGHTA and CDR2 FQGNSA. Between the trimmed V and J ends, which lost 0 bases and 4 bases, there was a span of 3 bases. CDR3 nucleotides: TGTGCCAGCAGCTTAGCTAGCACCGGGGAGCTGTTTTTT. Protein sequence: CASSLASTGELFF. The whole variable domain, remainder taken from reference TRBV7-2 and TRBJ2-2, is GAGVSQSPSNKVTEKGKDVELRCDPISGHTALYWYRQSLGQGLEFLIYFQGNSAPDKSGLPSDRFSAERTGGSVSTLTIQRTQQEDSAVYLCASSLASTGELFFGEGSRLTVL.

The CDR3 bases are TGTGCCAGCAGCACCCCACTAGCGGGAGGGCCTGCCGGGGAGCTGTTTTTT. This sequence encodes CASSTPLAGGPAGELFF. This rearrangement joins TRBV12-3 or TRBV12-4 to TRBJ2-2; TRBD2 matches at 13 bases. With V trimmed by 6 bases and J by 6 bases, 10 bases remained unmatched. This CDR3 has 17 residues.

This clonotype was seen a handful of times. The chain has TRBV18 and TRBJ2-7; TRBD1 matches 8 bases. The CDR3 loop spans 14 amino acids. Germline V gene data show CDR1 as KGHSH and CDR2 as LQKENI. V lost 8 bases, J lost 2 bases, and 8 bases stayed unmatched. CDR3 sequence reads: CASAGTGNPYEQYF. CDR3 in DNA: TGTGCCAGCGCCGGGACAGGAAACCCCTACGAGCAGTACTTC.

This clonotype has just a few counts. The rearrangement joins TRBV10-3 to TRBJ1-1; tentatively, D is TRBD1 (5 bases). Per germline, CDR1 ENHRY and CDR2 SYGVKD. The CDR3 is made up of 13 amino acids. V was pared by 7 bases and J by 4 bases, with 13 bases between. DNA for the CDR3: TGTGCCATCAACGAGGTGCAGGGCACTGAAGCTTTCTTT. Protein sequence: CAINEVQGTEAFF.

The rearrangement links TRBV4-3 to TRBJ2-1; tentatively, D is TRBD2 (6 bases). This CDR3 contains 15 residues. V lost 0 bases to trimming and J lost 6 bases, with 12 bases between them. Germline V gene data show CDR1 as LGHNA and CDR2 as YSLEER. CDR3 sequence reads: CASSQDGGLVNEQFF. The CDR3 nucleotides are TGCGCCAGCAGCCAAGATGGGGGACTGGTCAATGAGCAGTTCTTC.

This clonotype has a count of ten or more. V is TRBV4-1 and J is TRBJ2-3; TRBD2 matches 11 bases. J lost 3 bases, V lost 0 bases, and 5 bases had no gene match. From germline, CDR1 is MGHRA and CDR2 YSYEKL. This CDR3 comprises 17 residues. The CDR3 reads CASSQDGASGRTDTQYF. The CDR3 DNA sequence: TGCGCCAGCAGCCAAGATGGGGCTAGCGGGAGGACAGATACGCAGTATTTT.

This clonotype was recorded a few times. The V and J genes are TRBV28 and TRBJ2-3; TRBD2 matches at 9 bases. Trimming at V came to 4 bases and at J to 0 bases, leaving 5 bases not matched to a gene. CDR3 length equals 16 residues. Per the germline V gene, CDR1 is MDHEN and CDR2 is SYDVKM. The CDR3 sequence: CASSSLAGTSTDTQYF. Written as DNA, the CDR3 is TGTGCCAGCAGTTCGCTAGCGGGAACTAGCACAGATACGCAGTATTTT.

Worth noting for this clonotype: A much larger clone differs from this one at a single base, so this may be a read error. The chain employs TRBV29-1 and TRBJ2-5, with D tentatively TRBD2 (6 bases). Germline assignment: CDR1 SQVTM and CDR2 ANQGSEA. The germline V and J ends were trimmed by 7 bases and 2 bases, with 14 bases remaining between them. This CDR3 contains 13 residues. The CDR3 bases are TGCAGCGCCCAAACTAGCCTACAAGAGACCCAGTACTTC. This encodes CSAQTSLQETQYF. Variable domain in full (rest from reference TRBV29-1 and TRBJ2-5): SAVISQKPSRDICQRGTSLTIQCQVDSQVTMMFWYRQQPGQSLTLIATANQGSEATYESGFVIDKFPISRPNLTFSTLTVSNMSPEDSSIYLCSAQTSLQETQYFGPGTRLLVL.

This clonotype has just a few counts. This sequence joins TRBV6-1 and TRBJ2-7, with D maybe TRBD1 (5 bases). Germline V gene sequence: CDR1 MNHNS, CDR2 SASEGT. The V end lost 2 bases, the J end lost 0 bases, and 8 bases lay between the germline ends. The CDR3 is 14 amino acids. The CDR3 sequence: CASSEFRASYEQYF. The DNA of the CDR3 is TGTGCCAGCAGTGAATTCAGGGCCTCCTACGAGCAGTACTTC.

The chain recombines TRBV28 with TRBJ1-1, with a possible D match to TRBD1 (5 bases). This CDR3 is 13 amino acids long. The germline CDR1 and CDR2 sequences are MDHEN and SYDVKM. V was shortened by 4 bases and J by 1 base, with 7 bases between the two germline ends. Here the CDR3 DNA reads TGTGCCAGCAGTTGGACACGGAACACTGAAGCTTTCTTT. Amino acids: CASSWTRNTEAFF.

This chain joins TRBV5-1 and TRBJ1-1, with D perhaps TRBD1 (5 bases). Trimming cost V 8 bases and J 7 bases, with 18 bases left between them. The CDR3 has 13 amino acids. CDR1 and CDR2 (germline): SGHRS, YFSETQ. In DNA form, the CDR3 reads TGCGCCAGTACCCTGGGGTCCCAGGGTGAAGCTTTCTTT. As protein: CASTLGSQGEAFF.

This clonotype has at least ten counts. This sequence joins TRBV2 and TRBJ1-2; 7 bases are shared with TRBD1. V dropped 6 bases and J dropped 2; count of bases not matched to a gene: 12. This CDR3 contains 16 residues. The V gene's germline CDR1 is SNHLY and CDR2 FYNNEI. The DNA for the CDR3 is TGTGCCAGCAGCGCTCCGACAGGGAGATTGAACTATGGCTACACCTTC. The encoded protein is CASSAPTGRLNYGYTF.

This clonotype was seen a handful of times. V and J are TRBV5-4 and TRBJ2-5; perhaps TRBD1 as D (5 bases). This CDR3 is 14 amino acids long. Trimming removed 4 bases at V and 3 bases at J, with 13 bases between. CDR1 and CDR2 from the germline V gene are SGHNT and YYREEE (reference sequence). The CDR3 here is CASSKGLGEETQYF. The CDR3 nucleotides read TGTGCCAGCAGCAAGGGGCTAGGTGAAGAGACCCAGTACTTC.

Ten or more counts support this clonotype. The chain uses TRBV29-1 and TRBJ2-2; D unresolved. CDR3 length equals 14 residues. CDR1 is SQVTM and CDR2 is ANQGSEA in the germline V gene. The ends were cut back, 4 bases at V and 0 bases at J, with 9 bases in the middle. CDR3 coding DNA: TGCAGCGTTGTCAGTCCGACGAACACCGGGGAGCTGTTTTTT. This translates into CSVVSPTNTGELFF.

The table lists this clonotype with a few counts. The chain couples TRBV20-1 to TRBJ1-3; D gene ambiguous. CDR1 is DFQATT, CDR2 SNEGSKA, per germline (reference sequence). The CDR3 totals 16 residues. V was shortened by 1 base and J by 0 bases, with 13 bases between the two germline ends. In nucleotides, the CDR3 is TGCAGTGCTAGAGTCCTCGAGGGTCGCTCTGGAAACACCATATATTTT. Translated: CSARVLEGRSGNTIYF.